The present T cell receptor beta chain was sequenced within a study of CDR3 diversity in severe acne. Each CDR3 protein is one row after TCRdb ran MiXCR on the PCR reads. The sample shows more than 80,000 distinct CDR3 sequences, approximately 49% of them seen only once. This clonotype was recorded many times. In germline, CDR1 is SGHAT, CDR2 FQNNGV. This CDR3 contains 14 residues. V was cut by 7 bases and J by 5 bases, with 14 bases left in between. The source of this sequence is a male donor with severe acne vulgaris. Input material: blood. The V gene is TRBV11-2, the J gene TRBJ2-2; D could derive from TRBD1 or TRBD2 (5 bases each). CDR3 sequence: CASTRAGATGELFF. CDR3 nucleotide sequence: TGTGCCAGCACCAGGGCGGGTGCTACCGGGGAGCTGTTTTTT.